The 2 T cell receptor beta chains given below trace back to one sample, sequenced in a study of identical twins. A single record per CDR3 protein comes from TCRdb applying MiXCR to the 5' RACE reads. The data show hundreds of thousands of distinct CDR3 sequences, nearly 9.5% seen once. The same specimen was also included in a second study, on yellow fever vaccine responses in identical twins.

The sequencing input was CD8+ T cells sorted from blood. These TCRs come from a woman aged 18-29 years in good health.

This clonotype was counted only a few times. This sequence joins TRBV11-2 and TRBJ2-7; D is ambiguous. This CDR3 is 14 amino acids long. The V gene lost 4 bases and the J gene lost 5 bases, with 15 bases spanning the gap. Germline lookup yields CDR1 SGHAT and CDR2 FQNNGV. In DNA form, the CDR3 reads TGTGCCAGCAGCTCAACGAACGCCCGGGACGAGCAGTACTTC. This encodes CASSSTNARDEQYF.

Ten or more counts support this clonotype. The chain uses TRBV7-9 and TRBJ2-7; 9 nucleotides match TRBD1. Germline V gene sequence: CDR1 SEHNR, CDR2 FQNEAQ (reference sequence). V was pared by 5 bases and J by 5 bases, with 10 bases of the junction left unmatched. The CDR3 spans 15 residues. CDR3 protein: CASSQQGAALHEQYF. The CDR3 bases are TGTGCCAGCAGCCAACAGGGGGCTGCCCTCCACGAGCAGTACTTC.